This TCR beta chain was identified in a study of PD-1 blockade in mismatch repair-deficient tumors (dated by TCRdb to between 2016 and 2019). Background for the entire study: Between late 2013 and 2016, the trial enrolled some 91 consecutive patients with approximately eleven mismatch repair-deficient cancer types, every one of whom had been previously treated and was progressing. Tumor-associated T cell clones in the peripheral blood of patients responding to PD-1 blockade were tracked using deep sequencing of TCR CDR3 regions. The investigation overall reported the following: Clones residing in the tumor, which were often undetectable in blood before treatment, expanded quickly after pembrolizumab and then contracted, generally before radiologic responses.

Turning to this clone: The antigen it binds to is not known. There are no base qualities to consult, and no much larger clone falls within one base.

To prepare the library, the immunoSEQ multiplex PCR assay was applied. This immuneACCESS table, as held by TCRdb, lists in-frame sequences with V and J called but not all clones. Of the missing ones, under half trace to an unresolved V gene in checked studies; the others have no known cause. This sample is represented by approximately 100,000 clones; approximately 80% of them were singletons. The ten largest clones capture 6.3% of the sample. V loses 1 base, J loses 5 bases, and the germline ends lie 14 bases apart. The CDR3, cysteine through phenylalanine, is 15 amino acids long. The CDR3 DNA has 45 bases and is translated from base 1. For CDR1 and CDR2, the germline V gene (reference sequence) lists LNHDA and SQIVND. For each enrolled patient, mismatch repair deficiency was established using either polymerase chain reaction or immunohistochemistry. Three patients who responded to pembrolizumab therapy underwent TCR sequencing. The phase II trial prospectively evaluated PD-1 blockade with pembrolizumab in advanced mismatch repair-deficient cancers, independent of tissue of origin. Peripheral blood T cell samples were serially collected before and at multiple times after PD-1 blockade was started. Blood sampling time points were reported as weeks after the first dose of pembrolizumab.

This receptor was obtained from an adult with mismatch repair-deficient cancer. The input for sequencing was peripheral blood, taken approximately 8 months after starting pembrolizumab. In this chain, TRBV19 is recombined with TRBJ2-5; a weak D assignment points to TRBD1 (5 bases agree). At the DNA level, the sequence is TGTGCCAGTAGTATAGTCTCTAGGGGTCGGGAGACCCAGTACTTC. It translates as CASSIVSRGRETQYF. Joined to the reference TRBV19 and TRBJ2-5 proteins, this CDR3 gives the full variable domain: DGGITQSPKYLFRKEGQNVTLSCEQNLNHDAMYWYRQDPGQGLRLIYYSQIVNDFQKGDIAEGYSVSREKKESFPLTVTSAQKNPTAFYLCASSIVSRGRETQYFGPGTRLLVL.